This TCR beta chain was recorded in a study of T cell changes during pregnancy in multiple sclerosis. Here immunoSEQ multiplex PCR was the method, and the copy in TCRdb shows in-frame clones only, minus some. The top ten hold 0.29% of the sample, which has tens of thousands of clones, more than 85% seen once. This TCR derives from a female donor in good health, enrolled as a control in a pregnancy study. The sample consisted of CD4+ T cells from peripheral blood mononuclear cells, taken in the third trimester of pregnancy.

CDR3 in DNA: TGTGCCAGCAGCTTAGATCTAAGCGGGGGCGTGTACGAGCAGTACTTC. Amino acids: CASSLDLSGGVYEQYF. The chain combines TRBV11-2 with TRBJ2-7, with TRBD2 identical over 8 bases. CDR1 is SGHAT and CDR2 is FQNNGV in the germline V gene. The CDR3 is made up of 16 amino acids. V trimming: 0 bases; J trimming: 4 bases; junction bases outside the gene matches: 8.